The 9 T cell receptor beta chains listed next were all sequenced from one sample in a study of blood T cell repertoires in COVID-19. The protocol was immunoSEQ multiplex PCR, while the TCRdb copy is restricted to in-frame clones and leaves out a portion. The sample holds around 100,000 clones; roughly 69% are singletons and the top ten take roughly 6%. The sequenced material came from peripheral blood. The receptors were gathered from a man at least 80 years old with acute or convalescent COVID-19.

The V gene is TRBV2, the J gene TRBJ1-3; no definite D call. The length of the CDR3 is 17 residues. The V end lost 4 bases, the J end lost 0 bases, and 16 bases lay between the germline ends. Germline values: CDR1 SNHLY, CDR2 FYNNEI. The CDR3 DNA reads TGTGCCAGCAGTGGAGAATCTCCCATCCGCTCTGGAAACACCATATATTTT. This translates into CASSGESPIRSGNTIYF.

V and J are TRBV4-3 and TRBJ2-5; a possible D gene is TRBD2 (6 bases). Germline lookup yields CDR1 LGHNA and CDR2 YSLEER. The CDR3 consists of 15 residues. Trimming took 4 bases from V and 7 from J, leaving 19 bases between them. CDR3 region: CASSLPSGGFGTQYF. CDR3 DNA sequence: TGCGCCAGCAGCCTTCCATCTGGGGGGTTCGGGACCCAGTACTTC.

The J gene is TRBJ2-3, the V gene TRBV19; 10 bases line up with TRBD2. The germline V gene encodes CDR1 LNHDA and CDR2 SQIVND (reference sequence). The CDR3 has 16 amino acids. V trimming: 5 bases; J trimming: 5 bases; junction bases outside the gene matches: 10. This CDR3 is CASSGLASGRGDTQYF. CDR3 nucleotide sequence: TGTGCCAGTAGTGGGTTGGCTAGCGGGAGAGGAGATACGCAGTATTTT.

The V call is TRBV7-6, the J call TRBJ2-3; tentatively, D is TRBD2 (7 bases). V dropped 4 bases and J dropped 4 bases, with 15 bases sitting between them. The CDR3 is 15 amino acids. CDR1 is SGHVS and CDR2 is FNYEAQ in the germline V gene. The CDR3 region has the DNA TGTGCCAGCAGCTCCCTGAAGGGGGGGGCAGATACGCAGTATTTT. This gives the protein CASSSLKGGADTQYF.

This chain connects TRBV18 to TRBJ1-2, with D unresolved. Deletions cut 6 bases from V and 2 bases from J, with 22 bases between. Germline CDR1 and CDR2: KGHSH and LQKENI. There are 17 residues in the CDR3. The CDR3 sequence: CASSLLREGTANYGYTF. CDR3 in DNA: TGTGCCAGCTCTCTTTTACGAGAGGGCACTGCGAACTATGGCTACACCTTC. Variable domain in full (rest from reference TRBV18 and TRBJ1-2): NAGVMQNPRHLVRRRGQEARLRCSPMKGHSHVYWYRQLPEEGLKFMVYLQKENIIDESGMPKERFSAEFPKEGPSILRIQQVVRGDSAAYFCASSLLREGTANYGYTFGSGTRLTVV.

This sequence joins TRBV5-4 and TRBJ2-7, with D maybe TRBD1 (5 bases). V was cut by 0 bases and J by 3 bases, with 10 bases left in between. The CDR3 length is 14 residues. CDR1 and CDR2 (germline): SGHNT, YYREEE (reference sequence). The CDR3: CASSLGQWGYEQYF. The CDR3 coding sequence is TGTGCCAGCAGCTTGGGACAGTGGGGCTACGAGCAGTACTTC.

The DNA of the CDR3 is TGCGCCAGCAGCTTGGGACAGCCTGGGGCCAACGTCCTGACTTTC. Translating it yields CASSLGQPGANVLTF. This sequence joins TRBV5-1 and TRBJ2-6; D may be TRBD1 (5 bases). The CDR3 has 15 residues. Trimming took 0 bases from V and 2 from J, leaving 6 bases between them. Per the germline V gene, CDR1 is SGHRS and CDR2 is YFSETQ.

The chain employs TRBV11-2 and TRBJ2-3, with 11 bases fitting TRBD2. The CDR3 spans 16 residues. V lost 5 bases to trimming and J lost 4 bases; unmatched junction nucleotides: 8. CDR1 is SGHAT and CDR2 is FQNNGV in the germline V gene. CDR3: CASSPRTSGWPDTQYF. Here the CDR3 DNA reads TGTGCCAGCAGCCCACGGACTAGCGGGTGGCCAGATACGCAGTATTTT.

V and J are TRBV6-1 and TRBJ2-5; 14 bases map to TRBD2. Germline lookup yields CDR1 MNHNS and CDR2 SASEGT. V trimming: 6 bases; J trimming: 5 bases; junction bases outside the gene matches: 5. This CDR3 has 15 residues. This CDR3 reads CASSLTSGRGETQYF. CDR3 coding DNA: TGTGCCAGCAGCTTGACTAGCGGGAGGGGGGAGACCCAGTACTTC.